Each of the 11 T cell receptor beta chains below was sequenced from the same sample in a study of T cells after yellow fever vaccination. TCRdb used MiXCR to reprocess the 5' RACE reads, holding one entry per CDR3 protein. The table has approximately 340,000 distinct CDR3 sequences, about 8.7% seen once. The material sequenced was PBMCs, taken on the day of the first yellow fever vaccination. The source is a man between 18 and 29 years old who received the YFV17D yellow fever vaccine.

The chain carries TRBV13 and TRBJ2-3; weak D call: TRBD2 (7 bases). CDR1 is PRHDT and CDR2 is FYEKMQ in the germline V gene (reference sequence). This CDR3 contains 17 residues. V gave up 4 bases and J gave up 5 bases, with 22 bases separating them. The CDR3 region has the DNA TGTGCCAGCAGCTCCCCGGAGGGGGGGGCCGAGGGAGATACGCAGTATTTT. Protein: CASSSPEGGAEGDTQYF.

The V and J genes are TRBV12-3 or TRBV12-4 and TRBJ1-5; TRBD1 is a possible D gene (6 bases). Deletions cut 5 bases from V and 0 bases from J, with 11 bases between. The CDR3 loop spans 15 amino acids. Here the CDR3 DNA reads TGTGCCAGCAGTGAACAGGGAATTAGCAATCAGCCCCAGCATTTT. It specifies CASSEQGISNQPQHF.

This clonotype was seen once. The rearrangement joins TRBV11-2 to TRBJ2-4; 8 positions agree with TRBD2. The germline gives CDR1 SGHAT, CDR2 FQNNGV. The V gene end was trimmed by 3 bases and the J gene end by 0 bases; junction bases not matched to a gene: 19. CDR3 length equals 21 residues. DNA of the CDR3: TGTGCCAGCAGCTTGAGGATGCATCGAGCGGGAGAACTCCTAGCCAAAAACATTCAGTACTTC. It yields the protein CASSLRMHRAGELLAKNIQYF. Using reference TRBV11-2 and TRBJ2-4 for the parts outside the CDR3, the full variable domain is EAGVAQSPRYKIIEKRQSVAFWCNPISGHATLYWYQQILGQGPKLLIQFQNNGVVDDSQLPKDRFSAERLKGVDSTLKIQPAKLEDSAVYLCASSLRMHRAGELLAKNIQYFGAGTRLSVL.

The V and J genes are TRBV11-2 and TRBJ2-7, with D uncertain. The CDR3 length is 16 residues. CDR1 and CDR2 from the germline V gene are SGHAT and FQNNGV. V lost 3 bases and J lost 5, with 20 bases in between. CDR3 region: CASSFREARFFNEQYF. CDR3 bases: TGTGCCAGCAGCTTTAGGGAAGCCCGGTTCTTCAACGAGCAGTACTTC.

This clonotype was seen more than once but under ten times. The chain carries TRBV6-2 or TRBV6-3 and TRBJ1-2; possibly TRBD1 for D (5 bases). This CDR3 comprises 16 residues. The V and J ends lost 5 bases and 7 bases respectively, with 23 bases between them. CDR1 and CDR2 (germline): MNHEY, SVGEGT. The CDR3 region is CASSAPQTMAGLGYTF. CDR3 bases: TGTGCCAGCAGTGCGCCACAGACTATGGCGGGGCTTGGCTACACCTTC.

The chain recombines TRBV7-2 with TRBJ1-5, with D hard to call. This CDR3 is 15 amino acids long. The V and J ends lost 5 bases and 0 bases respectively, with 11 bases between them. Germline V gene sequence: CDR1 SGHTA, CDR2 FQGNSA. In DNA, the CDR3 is TGTGCCAGCAGCGCCAACGGACTTAGCAATCAGCCCCAGCATTTT. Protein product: CASSANGLSNQPQHF.

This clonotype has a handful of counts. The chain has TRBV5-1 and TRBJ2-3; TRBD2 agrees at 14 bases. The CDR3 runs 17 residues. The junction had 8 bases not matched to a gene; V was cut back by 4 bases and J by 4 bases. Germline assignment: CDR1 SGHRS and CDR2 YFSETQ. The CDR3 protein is CASSGLAGGPVADTQYF. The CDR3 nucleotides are TGCGCCAGCAGCGGACTAGCGGGGGGCCCGGTGGCAGATACGCAGTATTTT.

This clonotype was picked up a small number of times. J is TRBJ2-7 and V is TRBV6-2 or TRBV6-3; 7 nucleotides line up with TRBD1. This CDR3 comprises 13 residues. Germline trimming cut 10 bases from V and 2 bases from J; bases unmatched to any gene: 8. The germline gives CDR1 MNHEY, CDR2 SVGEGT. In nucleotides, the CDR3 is TGTGCCACCAAGAGGACAGGCCCCTACGAGCAGTACTTC. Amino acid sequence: CATKRTGPYEQYF.

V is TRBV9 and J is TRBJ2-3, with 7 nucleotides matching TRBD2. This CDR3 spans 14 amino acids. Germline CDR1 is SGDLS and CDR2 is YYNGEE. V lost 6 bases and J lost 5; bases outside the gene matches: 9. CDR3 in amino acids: CASNRGGVGDTQYF. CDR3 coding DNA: TGTGCCAGCAACCGCGGGGGAGTTGGAGATACGCAGTATTTT.

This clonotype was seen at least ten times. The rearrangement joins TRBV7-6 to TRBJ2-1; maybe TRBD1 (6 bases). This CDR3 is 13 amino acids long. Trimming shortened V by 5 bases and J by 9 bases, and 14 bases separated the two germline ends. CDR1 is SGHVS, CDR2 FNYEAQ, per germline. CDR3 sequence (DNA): TGTGCCAGCAGCACCTCCCAGGGGAGTGAGCAGTTCTTC. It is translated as CASSTSQGSEQFF. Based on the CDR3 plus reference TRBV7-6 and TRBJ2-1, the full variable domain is GAGVSQSPRYKVTKRGQDVALRCDPISGHVSLYWYRQALGQGPEFLTYFNYEAQQDKSGLPNDRFSAERPEGSISTLTIQRTEQRDSAMYRCASSTSQGSEQFFGPGTRLTVL.

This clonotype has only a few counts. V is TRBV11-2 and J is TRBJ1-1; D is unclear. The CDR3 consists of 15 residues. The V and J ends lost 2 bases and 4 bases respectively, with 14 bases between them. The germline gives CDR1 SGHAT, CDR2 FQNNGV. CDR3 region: CASSLSRVFGTEAFF. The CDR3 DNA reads TGTGCCAGCAGCTTATCACGGGTGTTTGGCACTGAAGCTTTCTTT.